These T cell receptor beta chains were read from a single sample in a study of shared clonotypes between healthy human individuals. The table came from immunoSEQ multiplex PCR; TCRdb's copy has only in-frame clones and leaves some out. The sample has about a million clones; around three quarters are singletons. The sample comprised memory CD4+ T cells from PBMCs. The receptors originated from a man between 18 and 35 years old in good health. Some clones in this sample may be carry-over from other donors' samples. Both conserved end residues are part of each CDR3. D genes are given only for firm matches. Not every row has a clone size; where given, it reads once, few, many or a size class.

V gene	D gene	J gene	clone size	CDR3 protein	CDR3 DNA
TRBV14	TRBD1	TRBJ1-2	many	CASSQDGVDIRGNYGYTF	TGTGCCAGCAGCCAAGATGGTGTCGATATCAGGGGGAACTATGGCTACACCTTC
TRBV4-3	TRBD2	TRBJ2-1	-	CASSHHTGLAGGPWSYNEQFF	TGCGCCAGCAGCCACCATACCGGACTAGCGGGAGGGCCTTGGTCCTACAATGAGCAGTTCTTC
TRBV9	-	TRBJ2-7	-	CASSVSPSGSRYEQYF	TGTGCCAGCAGCGTCAGCCCGAGTGGGAGTCGATACGAGCAGTACTTC
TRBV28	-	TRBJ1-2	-	CASSPPGSYGYTF	TGTGCCAGCAGCCCCCCAGGGAGCTATGGCTACACCTTC
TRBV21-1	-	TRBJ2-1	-	CASSKFVLAGLGEQFF	TGTGCCAGCAGCAAATTTGTACTAGCGGGACTAGGTGAGCAGTTCTTC
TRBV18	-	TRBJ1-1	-	CASSPKGHDTEAFF	TGTGCCAGCTCACCTAAGGGACATGACACTGAAGCTTTCTTT
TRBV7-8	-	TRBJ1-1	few	CASSPVTVNTEAFF	TGTGCCAGCAGCCCAGTGACAGTGAACACTGAAGCTTTCTTT
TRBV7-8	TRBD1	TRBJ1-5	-	CASSSRTGRRGQPQHF	TGTGCCAGCAGCTCTAGGACAGGGCGTCGCGGCCAGCCCCAGCATTTT
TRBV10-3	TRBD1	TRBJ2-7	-	CAISEGRGLTYEQYF	TGTGCCATCAGTGAGGGCAGGGGGCTTACCTACGAGCAGTACTTC
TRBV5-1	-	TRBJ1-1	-	CASSLDTEAFF	TGCGCCAGCAGCTTGGACACCGAAGCTTTCTTT
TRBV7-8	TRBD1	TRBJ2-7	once	CASSLETGGSYEQYF	TGTGCCAGCAGCTTAGAGACAGGGGGCTCCTACGAGCAGTACTTC
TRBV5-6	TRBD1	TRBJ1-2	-	CASSAVGTGGFMDYGYTF	TGTGCCAGCAGCGCGGTCGGGACAGGGGGCTTTATGGACTATGGCTACACCTTC
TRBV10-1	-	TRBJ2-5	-	CASSDGSGPQETQYF	TGCGCCAGCAGTGATGGCTCGGGTCCACAAGAGACCCAGTACTTC
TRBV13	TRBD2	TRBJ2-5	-	CASSLWFLASGLEETQYF	TGTGCCAGCAGCTTATGGTTTCTGGCTAGCGGGCTTGAGGAGACCCAGTACTTC
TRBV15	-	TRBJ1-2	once	CATSRRDRTYGYTF	TGTGCCACCAGCAGGCGAGACCGAACCTATGGCTACACCTTC
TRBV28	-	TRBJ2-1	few	CASSLYVGEQFF	TGTGCCAGCAGTTTATACGTCGGTGAGCAGTTCTTC
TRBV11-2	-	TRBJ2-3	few	CASSLKASTDTQYF	TGTGCCAGCAGCTTAAAGGCTAGCACAGATACGCAGTATTTT
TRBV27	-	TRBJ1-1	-	CASRPRGSTEAFF	TGTGCCAGCAGGCCCCGGGGCAGCACTGAAGCTTTCTTT
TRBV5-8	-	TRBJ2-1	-	CASSPQERRVGEQFF	TGTGCCAGCAGCCCCCAGGAGCGTAGGGTTGGTGAGCAGTTCTTC
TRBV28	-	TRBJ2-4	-	CASSPGVTGFLAKNIQYF	TGTGCCAGCAGCCCGGGGGTGACGGGGTTCCTAGCCAAAAACATTCAGTACTTC
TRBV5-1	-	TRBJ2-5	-	CASSMGAGEETQYF	TGCGCCAGCAGTATGGGGGCGGGAGAAGAGACCCAGTACTTC
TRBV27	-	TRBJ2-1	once	CASSPITAAYNEQFF	TGTGCCAGCAGTCCAATCACGGCCGCCTACAATGAGCAGTTCTTC
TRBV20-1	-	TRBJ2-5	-	CSASLQTQYF	TGCAGTGCTAGCCTCCAGACCCAGTACTTC
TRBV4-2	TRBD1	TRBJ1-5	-	CASSRDRVTNQPQHF	TGTGCCAGCAGCCGTGACAGGGTGACCAATCAGCCCCAGCATTTT
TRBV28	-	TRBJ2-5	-	CASSPRQVQETQYF	TGTGCCAGCAGTCCCAGACAGGTTCAAGAGACCCAGTACTTC
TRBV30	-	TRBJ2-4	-	CAWSVRGGGVIQYF	TGTGCCTGGAGTGTCAGAGGGGGCGGGGTCATTCAGTACTTC
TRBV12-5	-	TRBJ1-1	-	CASGGGGTEAFF	TGTGCTAGTGGGGGCGGGGGCACTGAAGCTTTCTTT
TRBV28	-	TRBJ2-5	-	CASSSGNQETQYF	TGTGCCAGCAGCTCCGGGAACCAAGAGACCCAGTACTTC
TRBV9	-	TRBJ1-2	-	CASSNPTGVGWGYTF	TGTGCCAGCAGCAACCCTACAGGCGTCGGTTGGGGCTACACCTTC
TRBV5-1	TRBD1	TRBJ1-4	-	CASSSDRVESGKLFF	TGCGCCAGCAGCTCGGACAGGGTGGAGAGTGGAAAACTGTTTTTT
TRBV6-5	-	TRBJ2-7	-	CASSSTGTSYYEQYF	TGTGCCAGCAGCTCCACGGGGACAAGTTATTACGAGCAGTACTTC
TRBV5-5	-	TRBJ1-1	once	CASSIGTSRGNTEAFF	TGTGCCAGCAGCATCGGGACATCCCGAGGGAACACTGAAGCTTTCTTT
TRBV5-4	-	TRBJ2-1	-	CASSSPRTGYNEQFF	TGTGCCAGCAGTTCCCCCCGGACGGGGTACAATGAGCAGTTCTTC
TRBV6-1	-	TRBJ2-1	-	CASSFEGNYNEQFF	TGTGCCAGCAGTTTTGAGGGGAACTACAATGAGCAGTTCTTC
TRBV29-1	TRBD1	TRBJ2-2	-	CSGVKTGGSGELFF	TGCAGCGGGGTAAAGACAGGGGGCTCCGGGGAGCTGTTTTTT
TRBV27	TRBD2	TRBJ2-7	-	CASTGLAGGRYEQYF	TGTGCCAGCACTGGACTAGCGGGAGGACGATACGAGCAGTACTTC
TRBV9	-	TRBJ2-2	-	CASSVTSPMNTGELFF	TGTGCCAGCAGCGTGACTTCTCCGATGAACACCGGGGAGCTGTTTTTT
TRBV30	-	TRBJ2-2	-	CAWSPQGPGSGELFF	TGTGCCTGGAGTCCCCAGGGCCCGGGGTCCGGGGAGCTGTTTTTT
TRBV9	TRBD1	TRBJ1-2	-	CASSVGGSRGRGGYTF	TGTGCCAGCAGCGTAGGAGGAAGCAGGGGGCGAGGTGGCTACACCTTC
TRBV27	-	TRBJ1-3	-	CASSQTRRNSGNTIYF	TGTGCCAGCAGTCAAACGAGACGTAACTCTGGAAACACCATATATTTT
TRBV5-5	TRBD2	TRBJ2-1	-	CASSSGLAQTYNEQFF	TGTGCCAGCAGCTCAGGACTAGCGCAGACCTACAATGAGCAGTTCTTC
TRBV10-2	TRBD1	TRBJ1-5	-	CASRGQGGQPQHF	TGCGCCAGCAGAGGACAGGGAGGTCAGCCCCAGCATTTT
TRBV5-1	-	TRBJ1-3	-	CASSLDGAGPPGTGNTIYF	TGCGCCAGCAGCTTGGACGGCGCAGGGCCACCAGGAACTGGAAACACCATATATTTT
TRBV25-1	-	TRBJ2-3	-	CASSLSWVDTQYF	TGTGCCAGCAGTTTATCTTGGGTGGATACGCAGTATTTT
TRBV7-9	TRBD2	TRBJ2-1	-	CASSSPTILARSYNEQFF	TGTGCCAGCAGCTCCCCTACCATACTAGCGCGATCCTACAATGAGCAGTTCTTC
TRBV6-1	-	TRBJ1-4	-	CAGSRRANEKLFF	TGTGCCGGCAGCAGGAGGGCTAATGAAAAACTGTTTTTT
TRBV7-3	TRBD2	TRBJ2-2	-	CASSRELARAGELFF	TGTGCCAGCAGCCGCGAACTAGCGAGGGCCGGGGAGCTGTTTTTT
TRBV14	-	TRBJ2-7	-	CASSQGWSGSFDEQYF	TGTGCCAGCAGCCAGGGTTGGAGCGGGTCGTTCGACGAGCAGTACTTC
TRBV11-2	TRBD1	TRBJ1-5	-	CASSLGQQRSNQPQHF	TGTGCCAGCAGCCTGGGACAGCAACGTAGCAATCAGCCCCAGCATTTT
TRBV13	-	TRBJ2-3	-	CASSPRGAGADTQYF	TGTGCCAGCAGCCCACGTGGAGCAGGGGCAGATACGCAGTATTTT
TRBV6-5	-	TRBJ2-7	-	CASSSGTYEQYF	TGTGCCAGCAGTTCCGGAACCTACGAGCAGTACTTC
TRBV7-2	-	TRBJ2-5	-	CASSSTPPETQYF	TGTGCCAGCAGCTCAACCCCCCCTGAGACCCAGTACTTC
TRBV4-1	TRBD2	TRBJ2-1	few	CASSPVGTSGWNEQFF	TGCGCCAGCAGCCCTGTTGGGACTAGCGGGTGGAATGAGCAGTTCTTC
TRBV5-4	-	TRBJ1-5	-	CASSLGGGASNQPQHF	TGTGCCAGCAGCTTGGGTGGGGGGGCGAGCAATCAGCCCCAGCATTTT
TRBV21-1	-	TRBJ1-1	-	CASSKGLGQGAGTEAFF	TGTGCCAGCAGCAAAGGCCTCGGACAGGGGGCCGGTACTGAAGCTTTCTTT
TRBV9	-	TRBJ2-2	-	CASSVAGWAGTGELFF	TGTGCCAGCAGCGTAGCTGGCTGGGCGGGCACCGGGGAGCTGTTTTTT
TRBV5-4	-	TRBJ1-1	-	CASSFGRENTEAFF	TGTGCCAGCAGCTTCGGACGAGAGAACACTGAAGCTTTCTTT
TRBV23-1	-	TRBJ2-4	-	CASTPLGPGSLAKNIQYF	TGCGCCAGCACGCCTCTCGGACCGGGGTCGCTAGCCAAAAACATTCAGTACTTC
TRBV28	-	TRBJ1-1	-	CASSFQPQNTEAFF	TGTGCCAGCAGTTTCCAACCTCAGAACACTGAAGCTTTCTTT
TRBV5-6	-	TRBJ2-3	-	CASSLRDIDTQYF	TGTGCCAGCAGCTTGAGGGACATAGATACGCAGTATTTT